Reported below is one T cell receptor beta chain. The sample originates from a study of T cell changes during pregnancy in multiple sclerosis. Trimming took 3 bases from V and 0 from J, leaving 8 bases between them. There are 14 residues in the CDR3. Germline-derived CDR1 and CDR2 are MDHEN and SYDVKM. The repertoire was sequenced with immunoSEQ multiplex PCR; TCRdb's copy has only in-frame clones and lacks some. The data contain about 83,000 clones, about 89% of them seen just once; the ten biggest clones take up 3.5% to 4%. Sequencing used PBMCs, obtained in the first trimester of pregnancy. The sequence came from a female donor in good health, serving as a control in a pregnancy study. Some clones in this sample may be carry-over from other donors' samples. The chain employs TRBV28 and TRBJ1-1; possible D gene TRBD1, 5 bases. CDR3 region: CASSFRGMNTEAFF. CDR3 DNA: TGTGCCAGCAGTTTCCGGGGGATGAACACTGAAGCTTTCTTT.